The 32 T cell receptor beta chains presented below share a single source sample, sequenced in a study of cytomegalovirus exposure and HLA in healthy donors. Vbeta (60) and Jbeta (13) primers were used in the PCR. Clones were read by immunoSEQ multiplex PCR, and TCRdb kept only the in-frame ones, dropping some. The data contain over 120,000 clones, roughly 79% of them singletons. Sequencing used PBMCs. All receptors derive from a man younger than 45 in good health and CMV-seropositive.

The CDR3: CASTSGGVYEQYF. In DNA form, the CDR3 reads TGTGCCAGCACCTCGGGGGGAGTCTACGAGCAGTACTTC. The chain combines TRBV5-4 with TRBJ2-7, with 7 bases aligning to TRBD2. CDR3 size: 13 residues. CDR1 is SGHNT, CDR2 YYREEE, per germline (reference sequence). V lost 6 bases to trimming and J lost 3 bases; unmatched junction nucleotides: 6.

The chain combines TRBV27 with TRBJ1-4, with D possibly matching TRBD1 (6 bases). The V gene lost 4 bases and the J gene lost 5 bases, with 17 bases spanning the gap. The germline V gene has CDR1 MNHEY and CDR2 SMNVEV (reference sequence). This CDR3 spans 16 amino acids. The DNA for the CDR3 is TGTGCCAGCAGTTCCTCCATCAGGGGAACCAATGAAAAACTGTTTTTT. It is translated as CASSSSIRGTNEKLFF.

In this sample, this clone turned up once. The CDR3 loop is CASSPLLGGGNQPQHF. The CDR3 DNA sequence: TGTGCCAGCAGTCCCCTTCTGGGCGGGGGCAATCAGCCCCAGCATTTT. V is TRBV28 and J is TRBJ1-5, with D uncertain. CDR1 is MDHEN and CDR2 is SYDVKM in the germline V gene. The CDR3 spans 16 residues. V lost 5 bases and J lost 2, with 16 bases in between.

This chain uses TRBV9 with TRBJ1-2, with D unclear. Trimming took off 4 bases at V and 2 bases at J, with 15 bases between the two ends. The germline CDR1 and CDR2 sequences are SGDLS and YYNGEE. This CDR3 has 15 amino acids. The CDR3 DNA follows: TGTGCCAGCAGCCACACAACAGCACAGAACTATGGCTACACCTTC. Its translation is CASSHTTAQNYGYTF.

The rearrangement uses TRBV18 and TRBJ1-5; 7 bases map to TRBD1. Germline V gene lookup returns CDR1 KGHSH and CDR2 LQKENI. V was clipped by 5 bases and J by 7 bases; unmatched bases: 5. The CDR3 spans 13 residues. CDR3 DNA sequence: TGTGCCAGCTCAGACGGACAGGAACAGCCCCAGCATTTT. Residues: CASSDGQEQPQHF.

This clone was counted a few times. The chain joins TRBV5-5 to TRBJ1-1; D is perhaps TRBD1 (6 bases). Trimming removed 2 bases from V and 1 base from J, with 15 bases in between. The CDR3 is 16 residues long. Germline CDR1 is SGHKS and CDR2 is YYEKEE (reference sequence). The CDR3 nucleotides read TGTGCCAGCAGCTTCGCCCCCGGGACACAGAACACTGAAGCTTTCTTT. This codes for CASSFAPGTQNTEAFF.

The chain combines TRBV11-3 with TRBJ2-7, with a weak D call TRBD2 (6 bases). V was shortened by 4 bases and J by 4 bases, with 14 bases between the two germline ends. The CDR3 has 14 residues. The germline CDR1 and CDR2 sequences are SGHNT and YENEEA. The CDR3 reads CASSSSGVSYEQYF. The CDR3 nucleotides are TGTGCCAGCAGCTCCTCGGGAGTCTCTTACGAGCAGTACTTC.

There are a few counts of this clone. As DNA, the CDR3 is TGTGCCAGCAGGCGGGACAGCTCGAACACTGAAGCTTTCTTT. It codes for CASRRDSSNTEAFF. J is TRBJ1-1 and V is TRBV6-5; 7 nucleotides agree with TRBD1. Germline CDR1 is MNHEY and CDR2 is SVGAGI. The V and J ends lost 6 bases and 1 base, in that order; junction bases with no gene match: 5. The CDR3 loop spans 14 amino acids.

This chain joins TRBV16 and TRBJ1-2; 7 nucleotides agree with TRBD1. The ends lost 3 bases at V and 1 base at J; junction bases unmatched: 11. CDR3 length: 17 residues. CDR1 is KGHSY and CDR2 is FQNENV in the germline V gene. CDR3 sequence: CASSHRAQGGVNYGYTF. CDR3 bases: TGTGCCAGCAGCCACCGGGCCCAGGGGGGAGTTAACTATGGCTACACCTTC. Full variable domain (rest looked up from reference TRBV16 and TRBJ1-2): GEEVAQTPKHLVRGEGQKAKLYCAPIKGHSYVFWYQQVLKNEFKFLISFQNENVFDETGMPKERFSAKCLPNSPCSLEIQATKLEDSAVYFCASSHRAQGGVNYGYTFGSGTRLTVV.

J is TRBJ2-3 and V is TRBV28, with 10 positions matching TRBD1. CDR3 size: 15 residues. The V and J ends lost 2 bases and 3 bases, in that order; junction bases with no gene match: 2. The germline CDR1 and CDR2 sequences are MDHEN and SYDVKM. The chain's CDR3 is CASSLRQGATDTQYF. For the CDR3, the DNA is TGTGCCAGCAGTTTACGACAGGGGGCGACAGATACGCAGTATTTT.

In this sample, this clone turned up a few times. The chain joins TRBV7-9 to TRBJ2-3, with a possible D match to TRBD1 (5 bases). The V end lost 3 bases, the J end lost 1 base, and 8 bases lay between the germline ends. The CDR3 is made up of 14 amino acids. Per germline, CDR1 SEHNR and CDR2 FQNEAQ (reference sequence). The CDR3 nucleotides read TGTGCCAGCAGCTTGGGCAGGGGCACAGATACGCAGTATTTT. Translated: CASSLGRGTDTQYF.

This chain's CDR3 is CASSVSDSGANVLTF. The CDR3 DNA sequence: TGTGCCAGTAGTGTCTCAGACTCTGGGGCCAACGTCCTGACTTTC. This rearrangement joins TRBV19 to TRBJ2-6; D is unclear. The V end lost 5 bases, the J end lost 0 bases, and 8 bases lay between the germline ends. Germline CDR1 is LNHDA and CDR2 is SQIVND (reference sequence). CDR3 length equals 15 residues. The whole variable domain, remainder taken from reference TRBV19 and TRBJ2-6, is DGGITQSPKYLFRKEGQNVTLSCEQNLNHDAMYWYRQDPGQGLRLIYYSQIVNDFQKGDIAEGYSVSREKKESFPLTVTSAQKNPTAFYLCASSVSDSGANVLTFGAGSRLTVL.

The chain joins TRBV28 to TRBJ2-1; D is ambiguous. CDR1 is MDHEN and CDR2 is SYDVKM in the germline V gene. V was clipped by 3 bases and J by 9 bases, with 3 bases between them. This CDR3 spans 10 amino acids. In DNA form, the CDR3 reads TGTGCCAGCAGTTTTCGTGAGCAGTTCTTC. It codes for CASSFREQFF.

The CDR3 spells CASSQDRVNSPLHF. The DNA of the CDR3 is TGTGCCAGCTCACAGGACAGGGTCAATTCACCCCTCCACTTT. The V call is TRBV18, the J call TRBJ1-6, with 8 positions matching TRBD1. V trimming: 4 bases; J trimming: 7 bases; junction bases outside the gene matches: 3. Germline V gives CDR1 KGHSH, CDR2 LQKENI. This CDR3 has 14 amino acids.

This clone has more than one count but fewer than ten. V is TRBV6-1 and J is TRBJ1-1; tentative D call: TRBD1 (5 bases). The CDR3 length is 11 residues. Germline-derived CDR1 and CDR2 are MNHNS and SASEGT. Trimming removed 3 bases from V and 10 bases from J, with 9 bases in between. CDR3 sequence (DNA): TGTGCCAGCAGTGAGTTTAGGGGAGCTTTCTTT. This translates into CASSEFRGAFF.

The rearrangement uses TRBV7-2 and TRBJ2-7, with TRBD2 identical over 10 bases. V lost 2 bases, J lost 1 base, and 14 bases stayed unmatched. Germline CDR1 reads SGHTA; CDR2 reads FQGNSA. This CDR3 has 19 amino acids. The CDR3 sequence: CASSLTWGASGSSSYEQYF. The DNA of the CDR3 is TGTGCCAGCAGCTTAACCTGGGGTGCTAGCGGGAGTTCGTCCTACGAGCAGTACTTC.

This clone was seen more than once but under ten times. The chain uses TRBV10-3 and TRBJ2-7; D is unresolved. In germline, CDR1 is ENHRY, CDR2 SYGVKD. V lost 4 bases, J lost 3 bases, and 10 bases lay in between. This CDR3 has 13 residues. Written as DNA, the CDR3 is TGTGCCATCAGTGGTCGACTTAGCTACGAGCAGTACTTC. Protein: CAISGRLSYEQYF.

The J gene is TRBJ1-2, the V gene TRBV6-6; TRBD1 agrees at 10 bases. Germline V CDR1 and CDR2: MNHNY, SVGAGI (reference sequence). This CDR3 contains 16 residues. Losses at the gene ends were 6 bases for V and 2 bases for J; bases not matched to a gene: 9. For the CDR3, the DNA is TGTGCCAGCAGCTATGACAGGGGGCTGGGCAACTATGGCTACACCTTC. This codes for CASSYDRGLGNYGYTF.

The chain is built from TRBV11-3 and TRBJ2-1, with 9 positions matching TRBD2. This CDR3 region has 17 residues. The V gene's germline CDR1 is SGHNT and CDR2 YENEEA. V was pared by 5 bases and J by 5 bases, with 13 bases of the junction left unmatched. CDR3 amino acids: CASSPFWEAGGNNEQFF. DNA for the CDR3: TGTGCCAGCAGCCCATTTTGGGAAGCGGGAGGTAACAATGAGCAGTTCTTC.

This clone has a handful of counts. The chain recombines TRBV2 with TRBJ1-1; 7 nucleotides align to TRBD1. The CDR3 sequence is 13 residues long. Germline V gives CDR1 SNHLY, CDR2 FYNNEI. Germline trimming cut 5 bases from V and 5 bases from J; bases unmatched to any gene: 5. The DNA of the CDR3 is TGTGCCAGCAGTTACGTACAGGGGACTGAAGCTTTCTTT. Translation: CASSYVQGTEAFF.

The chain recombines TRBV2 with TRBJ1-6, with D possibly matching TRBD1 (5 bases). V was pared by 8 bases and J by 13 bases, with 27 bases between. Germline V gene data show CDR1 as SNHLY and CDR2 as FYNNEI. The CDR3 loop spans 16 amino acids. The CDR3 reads CASAPRGGRVMGPLHF. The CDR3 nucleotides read TGTGCCAGCGCCCCCCGTGGCGGCAGGGTAATGGGTCCCCTCCACTTT.

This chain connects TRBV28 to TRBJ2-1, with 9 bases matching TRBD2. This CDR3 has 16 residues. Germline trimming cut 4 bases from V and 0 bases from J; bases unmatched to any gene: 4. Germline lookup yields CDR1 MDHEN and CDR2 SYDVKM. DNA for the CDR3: TGTGCCAGCAGTTCACCGACTAGCGGCTCCTACAATGAGCAGTTCTTC. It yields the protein CASSSPTSGSYNEQFF.

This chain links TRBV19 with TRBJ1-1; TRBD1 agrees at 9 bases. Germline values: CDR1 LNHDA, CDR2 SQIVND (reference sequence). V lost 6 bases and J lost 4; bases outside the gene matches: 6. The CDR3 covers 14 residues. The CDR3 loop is CASRQGAYVTEAFF. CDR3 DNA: TGTGCCAGTAGACAGGGGGCGTATGTCACTGAAGCTTTCTTT.

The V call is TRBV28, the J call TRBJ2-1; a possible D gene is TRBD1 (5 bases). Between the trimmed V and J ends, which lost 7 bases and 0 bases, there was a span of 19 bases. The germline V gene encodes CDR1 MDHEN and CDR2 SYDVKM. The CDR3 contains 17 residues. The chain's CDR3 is CASILGGHRTSYNEQFF. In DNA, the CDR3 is TGTGCCAGCATCCTAGGCGGACACCGGACCTCCTACAATGAGCAGTTCTTC.

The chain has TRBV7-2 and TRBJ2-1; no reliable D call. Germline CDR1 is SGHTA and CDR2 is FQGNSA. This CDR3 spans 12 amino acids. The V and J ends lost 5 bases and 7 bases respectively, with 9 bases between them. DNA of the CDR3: TGTGCCAGCAGCCTGTCTCGGAATGAGCAGTTCTTC. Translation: CASSLSRNEQFF.

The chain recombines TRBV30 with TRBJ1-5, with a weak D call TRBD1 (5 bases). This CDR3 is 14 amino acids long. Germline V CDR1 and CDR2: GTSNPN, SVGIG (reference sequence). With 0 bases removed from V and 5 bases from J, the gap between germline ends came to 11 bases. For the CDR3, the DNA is TGTGCCTGGAGTGTATTAACGGGGGATCAGCCCCAGCATTTT. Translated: CAWSVLTGDQPQHF. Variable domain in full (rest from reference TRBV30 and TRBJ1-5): SQTIHQWPATLVQPVGSPLSLECTVEGTSNPNLYWYRQAAGRGLQLLFYSVGIGQISSEVPQNLSASRPQDRQFILSSKKLLLSDSGFYLCAWSVLTGDQPQHFGDGTRLSIL.

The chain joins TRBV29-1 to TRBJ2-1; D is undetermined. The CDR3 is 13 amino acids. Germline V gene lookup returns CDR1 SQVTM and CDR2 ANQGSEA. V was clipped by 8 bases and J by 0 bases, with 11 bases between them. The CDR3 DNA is TGCAGCCTAACCGAGGCCTCCTACAATGAGCAGTTCTTC. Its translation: CSLTEASYNEQFF.

CDR3 coding DNA: TGTGCCAGCACCTCGGGACTAGCGGGGGCAGGCGAGCAGTTCTTC. This gives the protein CASTSGLAGAGEQFF. V gene TRBV28 combines with J gene TRBJ2-1, with 14 bases matching TRBD2. Germline loops: CDR1 MDHEN, CDR2 SYDVKM. Trimming cost V 7 bases and J 10 bases; bases outside gene matches: 9. The CDR3 totals 15 residues.

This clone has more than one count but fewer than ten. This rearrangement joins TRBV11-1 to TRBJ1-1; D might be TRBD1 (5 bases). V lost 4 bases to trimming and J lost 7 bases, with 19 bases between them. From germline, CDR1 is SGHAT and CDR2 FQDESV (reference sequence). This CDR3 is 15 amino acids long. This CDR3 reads CASSSYRTPKGEAFF. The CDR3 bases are TGTGCCAGCAGCTCGTACAGGACCCCAAAAGGTGAAGCTTTCTTT.

The CDR3 sequence is CASAGTEEETQYF. The CDR3 region has the DNA TGTGCCAGCGCTGGGACTGAGGAAGAGACCCAGTACTTC. V is TRBV2 and J is TRBJ2-5; the D gene is possibly TRBD2 (6 bases). Trimming removed 8 bases from V and 3 bases from J, with 13 bases in between. The CDR3 loop spans 13 amino acids. The V gene's germline CDR1 is SNHLY and CDR2 FYNNEI.

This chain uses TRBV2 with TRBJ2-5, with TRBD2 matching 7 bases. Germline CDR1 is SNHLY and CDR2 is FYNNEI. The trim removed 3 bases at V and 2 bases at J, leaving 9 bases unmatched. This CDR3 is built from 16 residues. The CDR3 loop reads CASSEGGSGLQETQYF. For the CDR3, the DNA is TGTGCCAGCAGTGAGGGTGGGTCGGGACTACAAGAGACCCAGTACTTC.

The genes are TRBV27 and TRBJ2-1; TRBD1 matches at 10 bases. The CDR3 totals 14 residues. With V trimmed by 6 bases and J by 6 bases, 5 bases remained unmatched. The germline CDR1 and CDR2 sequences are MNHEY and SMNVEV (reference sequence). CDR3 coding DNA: TGTGCCAGCAGAGGGACAGGGGCTTTCAATGAGCAGTTCTTC. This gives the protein CASRGTGAFNEQFF.